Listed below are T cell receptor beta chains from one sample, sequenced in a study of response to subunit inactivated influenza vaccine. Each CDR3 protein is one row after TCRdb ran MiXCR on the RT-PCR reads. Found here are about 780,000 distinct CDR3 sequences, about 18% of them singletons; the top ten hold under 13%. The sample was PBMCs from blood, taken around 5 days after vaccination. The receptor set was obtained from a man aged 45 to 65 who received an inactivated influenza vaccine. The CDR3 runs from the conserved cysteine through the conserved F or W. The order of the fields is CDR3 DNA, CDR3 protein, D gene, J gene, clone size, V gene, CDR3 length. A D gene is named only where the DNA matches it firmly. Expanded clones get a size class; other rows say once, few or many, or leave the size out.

CDR3 DNA: TGCGCCAGCATGATCTCCGGCAGCCAAGAGACCCAGTACTTC
CDR3 protein: CASMISGSQETQYF
D gene: NA
J gene: TRBJ2-5
clone size: few
V gene: TRBV10-2
CDR3 length: 14

CDR3 DNA: TGCAGCGTTGAACTCAGAACTAGCGGGAGGTCTTGGGAGACCCAGTACTTC
CDR3 protein: CSVELRTSGRSWETQYF
D gene: TRBD2
J gene: TRBJ2-5
clone size: NA
V gene: TRBV29-1
CDR3 length: 17

CDR3 DNA: TGCAGTGCTAGGGTACGGGACGTCTCCTACGAGCAGTACTTC
CDR3 protein: CSARVRDVSYEQYF
D gene: NA
J gene: TRBJ2-7
clone size: NA
V gene: TRBV20-1
CDR3 length: 14

CDR3 DNA: TGTGCCAGCAGCTTAGGTCCAGGGATGGAAGAGACCCAGTACTTC
CDR3 protein: CASSLGPGMEETQYF
D gene: NA
J gene: TRBJ2-5
clone size: many
V gene: TRBV7-9
CDR3 length: 15

CDR3 DNA: TGCAGCGTTACCGACAGGGGGCAGGAGACCCAGTACTTC
CDR3 protein: CSVTDRGQETQYF
D gene: TRBD1
J gene: TRBJ2-5
clone size: many
V gene: TRBV29-1
CDR3 length: 13

CDR3 DNA: TGCGCCAGCAGCCCACTAGCGGACGTAAATGAGCAGTTCTTC
CDR3 protein: CASSPLADVNEQFF
D gene: TRBD2
J gene: TRBJ2-1
clone size: NA
V gene: TRBV5-1
CDR3 length: 14

CDR3 DNA: TGTGCCAGCAGCTCGGGGACGGTCGGGGGGACCCAGTACTTC
CDR3 protein: CASSSGTVGGTQYF
D gene: NA
J gene: TRBJ2-5
clone size: NA
V gene: TRBV11-2
CDR3 length: 14

CDR3 DNA: TGTGCCAGCACTGCAGGGGCAGGGACCCAGTACTTC
CDR3 protein: CASTAGAGTQYF
D gene: NA
J gene: TRBJ2-5
clone size: few
V gene: TRBV6-5
CDR3 length: 12

CDR3 DNA: TGTGCCAGCAGCTTGTCCATGAACACTGAAGCTTTCTTT
CDR3 protein: CASSLSMNTEAFF
D gene: NA
J gene: TRBJ1-1
clone size: many
V gene: TRBV12-3/TRBV12-4
CDR3 length: 13

CDR3 DNA: TGCAGTGCTAGAGATTACAGGGGGCAAGGCTACACCTTC
CDR3 protein: CSARDYRGQGYTF
D gene: TRBD1
J gene: TRBJ1-2
clone size: few
V gene: TRBV20-1
CDR3 length: 13

CDR3 DNA: TGTGCCAGCAGTTATCTGGGGGAAGTCTACGAGCAGTACTTC
CDR3 protein: CASSYLGEVYEQYF
D gene: NA
J gene: TRBJ2-7
clone size: few
V gene: TRBV6-2/TRBV6-3
CDR3 length: 14

CDR3 DNA: TGCAGTGCCTCTAGGCACCTATCCACAGATACGCAGTATTTT
CDR3 protein: CSASRHLSTDTQYF
D gene: NA
J gene: TRBJ2-3
clone size: NA
V gene: TRBV20-1
CDR3 length: 14

CDR3 DNA: TGTGCCAGCAGTCGAACTAGCGGGAGGCAAGATACGCAGTATTTT
CDR3 protein: CASSRTSGRQDTQYF
D gene: TRBD2
J gene: TRBJ2-3
clone size: NA
V gene: TRBV25-1
CDR3 length: 15

CDR3 DNA: TGTGCCAGCAGTCACCGGGACAGGAGTGGCGCTTTCTTT
CDR3 protein: CASSHRDRSGAFF
D gene: TRBD1
J gene: TRBJ1-1
clone size: few
V gene: TRBV12-3/TRBV12-4
CDR3 length: 13

CDR3 DNA: TGTGCCAGCAGCTTAGCCGTTAGCGGGCATGAGCAGTTCTTC
CDR3 protein: CASSLAVSGHEQFF
D gene: TRBD2
J gene: TRBJ2-1
clone size: many
V gene: TRBV7-6
CDR3 length: 14

CDR3 DNA: TGTGCCAGCGGACTCACAGATACGCAGTATTTT
CDR3 protein: CASGLTDTQYF
D gene: NA
J gene: TRBJ2-3
clone size: few
V gene: TRBV7-9
CDR3 length: 11

CDR3 DNA: TGCGCCAGCAGCAATGAACAGGGGGCGGATACGCAGTATTTT
CDR3 protein: CASSNEQGADTQYF
D gene: TRBD1
J gene: TRBJ2-3
clone size: few
V gene: TRBV5-1
CDR3 length: 14

CDR3 DNA: TGTGCCAGCAGCTTAGACGGGGGGGCCTACAATGAGCAGTTCTTC
CDR3 protein: CASSLDGGAYNEQFF
D gene: TRBD2
J gene: TRBJ2-1
clone size: many
V gene: TRBV5-1
CDR3 length: 15

CDR3 DNA: TGTGCCAGCAGCCAGGACACTAGCGGGGGGGCCCCAGAGACCCAGTACTTC
CDR3 protein: CASSQDTSGGAPETQYF
D gene: TRBD2
J gene: TRBJ2-5
clone size: NA
V gene: TRBV4-2
CDR3 length: 17

CDR3 DNA: TGCAGCGTAGCGGACAGGGGGCGGATCAATGAGCAGTTCTTC
CDR3 protein: CSVADRGRINEQFF
D gene: TRBD1
J gene: TRBJ2-1
clone size: many
V gene: TRBV29-1
CDR3 length: 14

CDR3 DNA: TGTGCCAGCAGCTTTCTGGCGGCGGGCAATGAGCAGTTCTTC
CDR3 protein: CASSFLAAGNEQFF
D gene: NA
J gene: TRBJ2-1
clone size: few
V gene: TRBV7-2
CDR3 length: 14

CDR3 DNA: TGCGCCAGCAGCCCCTCCGGGGGCAGGGGATACGATGAGCAGTTCTTC
CDR3 protein: CASSPSGGRGYDEQFF
D gene: NA
J gene: TRBJ2-1
clone size: NA
V gene: TRBV4-3
CDR3 length: 16

CDR3 DNA: TGTGCCAGCAGTACAATACAGGGGCTTAACTACGAGCAGTACTTC
CDR3 protein: CASSTIQGLNYEQYF
D gene: TRBD1
J gene: TRBJ2-7
clone size: few
V gene: TRBV6-1
CDR3 length: 15

CDR3 DNA: TGTGCCAGCAGCTCCGGGACAGGGTTAGGGCTCGATGAGCAGTTCTTC
CDR3 protein: CASSSGTGLGLDEQFF
D gene: TRBD1
J gene: TRBJ2-1
clone size: NA
V gene: TRBV7-9
CDR3 length: 16

CDR3 DNA: TGTGCCACCAGCCCAGCGGGGGGGGAGAGGTCCTACGAGCAGTACTTC
CDR3 protein: CATSPAGGERSYEQYF
D gene: TRBD2
J gene: TRBJ2-7
clone size: NA
V gene: TRBV15
CDR3 length: 16

CDR3 DNA: TGTGCCACCGGGACTAGCGGGAGCAGCACAGATACGCAGTTTTTT
CDR3 protein: CATGTSGSSTDTQFF
D gene: TRBD2
J gene: TRBJ2-3
clone size: NA
V gene: TRBV10-3
CDR3 length: 15

CDR3 DNA: TGCGCCAGCAGTGAGCTACGGACAGGGGGCTATGGCTACACCTTC
CDR3 protein: CASSELRTGGYGYTF
D gene: TRBD1
J gene: TRBJ1-2
clone size: NA
V gene: TRBV10-1
CDR3 length: 15

CDR3 DNA: TGTGCCAGCAGCCGGACTCAGTACGAGCAGTACTTC
CDR3 protein: CASSRTQYEQYF
D gene: NA
J gene: TRBJ2-7
clone size: many
V gene: TRBV2
CDR3 length: 12

CDR3 DNA: TGTGCCAGCAGTGATTGGGGCGGCAATCAGCCCCAGCATTTT
CDR3 protein: CASSDWGGNQPQHF
D gene: NA
J gene: TRBJ1-5
clone size: few
V gene: TRBV6-1
CDR3 length: 14

CDR3 DNA: TGTGCCATCAGCAAGGGACAGGCTAGCAATCAGCCCCAGCATTTT
CDR3 protein: CAISKGQASNQPQHF
D gene: TRBD1
J gene: TRBJ1-5
clone size: NA
V gene: TRBV10-3
CDR3 length: 15

CDR3 DNA: TGTGCCAGCGGGATGTTGGGGGCTCGCACAGATACGCAGTATTTT
CDR3 protein: CASGMLGARTDTQYF
D gene: NA
J gene: TRBJ2-3
clone size: NA
V gene: TRBV28
CDR3 length: 15

CDR3 DNA: TGCGCCAGCAGCTTGTGGCAGGGTTTAGGACTAGCGGGGAATGAGCAGTTCTTC
CDR3 protein: CASSLWQGLGLAGNEQFF
D gene: TRBD2
J gene: TRBJ2-1
clone size: NA
V gene: TRBV5-1
CDR3 length: 18

CDR3 DNA: TGTGCCAGCAGCTACGGACAGTCGGTCATCTACGAGCAGTACTTC
CDR3 protein: CASSYGQSVIYEQYF
D gene: NA
J gene: TRBJ2-7
clone size: NA
V gene: TRBV7-2
CDR3 length: 15

CDR3 DNA: TGCAGTGCTACAGGGGGCCCCCACGAGCAGTACTTC
CDR3 protein: CSATGGPHEQYF
D gene: TRBD1
J gene: TRBJ2-7
clone size: few
V gene: TRBV20-1
CDR3 length: 12

CDR3 DNA: TGTGCCAGCAGCTTAGAGGGGGCAGGGACCGGGGAGCTGTTTTTT
CDR3 protein: CASSLEGAGTGELFF
D gene: NA
J gene: TRBJ2-2
clone size: NA
V gene: TRBV11-2
CDR3 length: 15

CDR3 DNA: TGTGCCAGCAGCCAGGAGGGAGTTAAGGGTGAAGCTTTCTTT
CDR3 protein: CASSQEGVKGEAFF
D gene: NA
J gene: TRBJ1-1
clone size: NA
V gene: TRBV3-1
CDR3 length: 14

CDR3 DNA: TGTGCCAGCAGTTTCCGGGGGACTAGCGGGAGTGATACGCAGTATTTT
CDR3 protein: CASSFRGTSGSDTQYF
D gene: TRBD2
J gene: TRBJ2-3
clone size: NA
V gene: TRBV5-6
CDR3 length: 16

CDR3 DNA: TGTGCCAGCAGCGTAGGACGCGGAGGGAACACCGGGGAGCTGTTTTTT
CDR3 protein: CASSVGRGGNTGELFF
D gene: NA
J gene: TRBJ2-2
clone size: few
V gene: TRBV9
CDR3 length: 16

CDR3 DNA: TGTGCCAGCAGCCGGACAGGGGGCAATGAGCAGTTCTTC
CDR3 protein: CASSRTGGNEQFF
D gene: TRBD1
J gene: TRBJ2-1
clone size: many
V gene: TRBV11-3
CDR3 length: 13

CDR3 DNA: TGTGCCACTCAGCCGGGACTAGCGGGGGGAAACGACGAGCAGTACTTC
CDR3 protein: CATQPGLAGGNDEQYF
D gene: TRBD2
J gene: TRBJ2-7
clone size: NA
V gene: TRBV7-8
CDR3 length: 16

CDR3 DNA: TGCAGTGCTAGAGGGGTTCCCTCCTACGAGCAGTACTTC
CDR3 protein: CSARGVPSYEQYF
D gene: NA
J gene: TRBJ2-7
clone size: NA
V gene: TRBV20-1
CDR3 length: 13

CDR3 DNA: TGCGCCAGCAGCTGGGACAGGGCGGCCGGGGAGCTGTTTTTT
CDR3 protein: CASSWDRAAGELFF
D gene: TRBD1
J gene: TRBJ2-2
clone size: NA
V gene: TRBV5-1
CDR3 length: 14

CDR3 DNA: TGTGCCATCAGTGAGAGCACCGCCCAAGAGACCCAGTACTTC
CDR3 protein: CAISESTAQETQYF
D gene: NA
J gene: TRBJ2-5
clone size: few
V gene: TRBV10-3
CDR3 length: 14

CDR3 DNA: TGCGCCAGCAGCTTATCAGCGGGCCAAAACAATGAGCAGTTCTTC
CDR3 protein: CASSLSAGQNNEQFF
D gene: NA
J gene: TRBJ2-1
clone size: few
V gene: TRBV5-1
CDR3 length: 15

CDR3 DNA: TGTGCCAGCAGCTGGACAGGGAGGGGGCAAGAGACCCAGTACTTC
CDR3 protein: CASSWTGRGQETQYF
D gene: NA
J gene: TRBJ2-5
clone size: few
V gene: TRBV7-2
CDR3 length: 15

CDR3 DNA: TGTGCCAGCAGCCTAACGCTAGCGAGCTCCTACGAGCAGTACTTC
CDR3 protein: CASSLTLASSYEQYF
D gene: NA
J gene: TRBJ2-7
clone size: NA
V gene: TRBV6-1
CDR3 length: 15

CDR3 DNA: TGTGCCAGCAGCTTAATAGGGAGGGCGAGCACAGATACGCAGTATTTT
CDR3 protein: CASSLIGRASTDTQYF
D gene: TRBD2
J gene: TRBJ2-3
clone size: NA
V gene: TRBV7-2
CDR3 length: 16

CDR3 DNA: TGTGCCAGCAACTTACAGGGGGCAGGTGGAGAGACCCAGTACTTC
CDR3 protein: CASNLQGAGGETQYF
D gene: TRBD1
J gene: TRBJ2-5
clone size: NA
V gene: TRBV7-8
CDR3 length: 15

CDR3 DNA: TGCAGTGCTCCAGACAGCTTCGAGCAGTACTTC
CDR3 protein: CSAPDSFEQYF
D gene: NA
J gene: TRBJ2-7
clone size: once
V gene: TRBV20-1
CDR3 length: 11

CDR3 DNA: TGTGCCAGCAGTGAACGGGGGGGCTACACCTTC
CDR3 protein: CASSERGGYTF
D gene: NA
J gene: TRBJ1-2
clone size: NA
V gene: TRBV6-1
CDR3 length: 11

CDR3 DNA: TGTGCCACCAGCATAGACAGGGGTACGGGAAACACCATATATTTT
CDR3 protein: CATSIDRGTGNTIYF
D gene: TRBD1
J gene: TRBJ1-3
clone size: few
V gene: TRBV15
CDR3 length: 15

CDR3 DNA: TGTGCCAGCAGCCTGGGTTCGCCCCCACCCCTCCACTTT
CDR3 protein: CASSLGSPPPLHF
D gene: NA
J gene: TRBJ1-6
clone size: few
V gene: TRBV7-9
CDR3 length: 13

CDR3 DNA: TGTGCCAGCAGTTACCCACTGATGTGGCCTTTTGGGCCACCCCTCCACTTT
CDR3 protein: CASSYPLMWPFGPPLHF
D gene: NA
J gene: TRBJ1-6
clone size: NA
V gene: TRBV6-2/TRBV6-3
CDR3 length: 17

CDR3 DNA: TGTGCCAGCAGCGCTCAGGCGATGAACACTGAAGCTTTCTTT
CDR3 protein: CASSAQAMNTEAFF
D gene: NA
J gene: TRBJ1-1
clone size: NA
V gene: TRBV7-2
CDR3 length: 14

CDR3 DNA: TGCAGCGTTGAAAAGACAGATACGCAGTATTTT
CDR3 protein: CSVEKTDTQYF
D gene: NA
J gene: TRBJ2-3
clone size: NA
V gene: TRBV29-1
CDR3 length: 11

CDR3 DNA: TGTGCCAGCTCACCTCGCGGACTAGCGGGGTCGCGCGGATACGAGCAGTACTTC
CDR3 protein: CASSPRGLAGSRGYEQYF
D gene: TRBD2
J gene: TRBJ2-7
clone size: NA
V gene: TRBV18
CDR3 length: 18

CDR3 DNA: TGTGCCAGCAGCTCCAGACTAGCGGGAGGAGAGTACGAGCAGTACTTC
CDR3 protein: CASSSRLAGGEYEQYF
D gene: TRBD2
J gene: TRBJ2-7
clone size: many
V gene: TRBV13
CDR3 length: 16